This T cell receptor (beta chain) was sequenced during a study of molecular identifiers for immune sequencing clone quantification. TCRdb ran MiXCR on the PCR reads and lists one entry per CDR3 protein. The data show 460,000 or so distinct CDR3 sequences, about a quarter seen once. The CDR3 has 17 amino acids. Unmatched junction bases numbered 7, after V lost 3 bases and J lost 5 bases. In germline, CDR1 is LGHNA, CDR2 YSLEER. The chain carries TRBV4-3 and TRBJ2-3; TRBD2 agrees at 14 bases. The TCR originated in a human donor in good health. Some libraries in this study had Jurkat cell RNA spiked in. Sequenced sample: naive CD8+ T cells from blood, with Jurkat cell RNA spiked in. Regarding subset: FACS-sorted CD8+CD4-CCR7+CD45RA+ naive T cells. CDR3 nucleotide sequence: TGCGCCAGCAGCCAGTTGGGACTAGCGGGAGAATTAGATACGCAGTATTTT. Its protein product is CASSQLGLAGELDTQYF.